What follows is one T cell receptor beta chain and its context. The table lists this clonotype with a few counts. Its antigen is unknown. No base-level quality is on record; no much larger clone is a single base apart. This sample was taken from a study of immune reconstitution after stem cell transplant in scleroderma listed by TCRdb under 2017. Taken from the germline V gene (reference sequence), the CDR1 and CDR2 loops are SEHNR and FQNEAQ. The CDR3 holds 16 amino acids from the cysteine to the phenylalanine. Only the CDR3 region is kept as DNA, spanning 48 bases read in frame from base 1. The germline V end is reduced by 5 bases and the J end by 7 bases; junction bases left unmatched: 8. The library relied on RT-PCR. The sequencing machine was an Illumina MiSeq. TCRdb reprocessing: public reads trimmed at Q25 with fastp, clones called with MiXCR, in-frame beta chains kept. CDR3 protein sequences are deduplicated, and each keeps its most common genes and DNA. The sample profile shows around 4,400 distinct CDR3 sequences; approximately 8.7% of them were found once. Together, the top ten hold around 3.8% of the sample.

The source of this sequence is a male donor with systemic sclerosis. The rearranged segments are TRBV7-9 and TRBJ2-1, with 13 bases in between that match TRBD2. This material was collected before or after autologous hematopoietic stem cell transplantation (not recorded which). The CDR3: CASSPRGLAGVNEQFF. The DNA sequence reads TGTGCCAGCAGCCCAAGAGGACTAGCGGGAGTAAATGAGCAGTTCTTC.